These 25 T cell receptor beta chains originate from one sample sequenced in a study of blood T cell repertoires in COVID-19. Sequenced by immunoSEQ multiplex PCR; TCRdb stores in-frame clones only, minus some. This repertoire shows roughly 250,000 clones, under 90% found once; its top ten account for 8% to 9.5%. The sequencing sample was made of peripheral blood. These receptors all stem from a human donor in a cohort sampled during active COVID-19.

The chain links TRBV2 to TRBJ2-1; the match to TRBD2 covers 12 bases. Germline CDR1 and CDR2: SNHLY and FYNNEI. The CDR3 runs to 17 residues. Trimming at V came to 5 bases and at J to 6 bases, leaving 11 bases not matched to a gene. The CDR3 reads CASSLVGLAGGLNEQFF. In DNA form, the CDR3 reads TGTGCCAGCAGTTTGGTAGGGCTAGCGGGGGGGCTCAATGAGCAGTTCTTC.

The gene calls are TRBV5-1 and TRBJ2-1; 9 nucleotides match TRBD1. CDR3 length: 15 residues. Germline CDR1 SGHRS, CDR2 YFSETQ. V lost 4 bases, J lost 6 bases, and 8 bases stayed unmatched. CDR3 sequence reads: CASSVQQGARNEQFF. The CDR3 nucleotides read TGCGCCAGCAGCGTGCAACAGGGGGCCCGCAATGAGCAGTTCTTC.

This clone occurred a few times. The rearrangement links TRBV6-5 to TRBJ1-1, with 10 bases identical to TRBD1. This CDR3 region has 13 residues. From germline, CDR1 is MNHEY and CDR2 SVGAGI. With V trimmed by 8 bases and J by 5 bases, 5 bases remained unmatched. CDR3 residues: CASGQGGITEAFF. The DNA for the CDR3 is TGTGCCAGCGGACAGGGGGGTATAACTGAAGCTTTCTTT.

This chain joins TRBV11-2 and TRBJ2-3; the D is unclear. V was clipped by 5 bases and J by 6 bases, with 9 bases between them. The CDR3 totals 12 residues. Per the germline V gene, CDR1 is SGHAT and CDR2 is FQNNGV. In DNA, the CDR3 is TGTGCCAGCAGCCTTGTCAGGGATACGCAGTATTTT. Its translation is CASSLVRDTQYF. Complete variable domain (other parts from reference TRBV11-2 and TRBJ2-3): EAGVAQSPRYKIIEKRQSVAFWCNPISGHATLYWYQQILGQGPKLLIQFQNNGVVDDSQLPKDRFSAERLKGVDSTLKIQPAKLEDSAVYLCASSLVRDTQYFGPGTRLTVL.

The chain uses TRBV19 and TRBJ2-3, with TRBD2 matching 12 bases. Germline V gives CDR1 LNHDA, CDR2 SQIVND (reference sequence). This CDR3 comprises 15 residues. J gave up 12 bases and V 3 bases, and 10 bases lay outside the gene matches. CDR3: CASSMGSSGRADQYF. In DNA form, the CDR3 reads TGTGCCAGTAGTATGGGGTCTAGCGGGAGGGCCGATCAGTATTTT.

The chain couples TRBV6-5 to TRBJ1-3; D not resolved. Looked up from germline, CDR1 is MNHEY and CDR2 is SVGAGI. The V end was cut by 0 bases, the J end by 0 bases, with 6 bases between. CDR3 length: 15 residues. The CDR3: CASSYSDNSGNTIYF. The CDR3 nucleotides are TGTGCCAGCAGTTACTCAGACAACTCTGGAAACACCATATATTTT.

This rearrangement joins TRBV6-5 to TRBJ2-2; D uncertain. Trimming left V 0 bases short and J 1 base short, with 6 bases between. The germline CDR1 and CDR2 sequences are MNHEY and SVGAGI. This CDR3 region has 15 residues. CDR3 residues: CASSYSNGNTGELFF. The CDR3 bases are TGTGCCAGCAGTTACTCGAACGGGAACACCGGGGAGCTGTTTTTT.

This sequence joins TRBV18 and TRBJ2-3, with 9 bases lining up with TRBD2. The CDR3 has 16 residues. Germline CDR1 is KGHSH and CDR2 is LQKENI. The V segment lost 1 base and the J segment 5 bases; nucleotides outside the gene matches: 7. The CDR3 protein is CASSPLGSGGGDTQYF. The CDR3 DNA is TGTGCCAGCTCACCACTCGGTAGCGGGGGTGGAGATACGCAGTATTTT.

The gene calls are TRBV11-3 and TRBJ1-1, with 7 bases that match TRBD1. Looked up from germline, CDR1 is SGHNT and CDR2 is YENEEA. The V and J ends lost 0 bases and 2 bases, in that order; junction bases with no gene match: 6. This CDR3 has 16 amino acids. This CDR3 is CASSLEGGQSNTEAFF. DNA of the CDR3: TGTGCCAGCAGCTTAGAGGGGGGACAGTCAAACACTGAAGCTTTCTTT.

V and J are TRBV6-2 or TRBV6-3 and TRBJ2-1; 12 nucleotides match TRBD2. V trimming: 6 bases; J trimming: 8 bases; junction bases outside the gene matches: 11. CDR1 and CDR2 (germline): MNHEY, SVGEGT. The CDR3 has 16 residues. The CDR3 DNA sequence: TGTGCCAGCAGCAACCGCCTAGCGGGGGGGCGCCATGAGCAGTTCTTC. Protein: CASSNRLAGGRHEQFF.

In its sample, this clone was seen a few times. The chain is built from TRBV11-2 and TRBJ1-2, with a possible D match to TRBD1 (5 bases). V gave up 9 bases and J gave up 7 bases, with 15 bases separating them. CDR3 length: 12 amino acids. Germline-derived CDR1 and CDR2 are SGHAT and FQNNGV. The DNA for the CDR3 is TGTGCCAGTAGTGGGGGGAGAGGTGGCTACACCTTC. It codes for CASSGGRGGYTF.

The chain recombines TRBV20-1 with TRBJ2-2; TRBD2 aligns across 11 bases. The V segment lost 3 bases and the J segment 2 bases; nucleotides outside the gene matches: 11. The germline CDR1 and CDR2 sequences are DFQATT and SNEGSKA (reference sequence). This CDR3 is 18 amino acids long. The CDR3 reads CSASSRSSGGTNTGELFF. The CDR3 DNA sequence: TGCAGTGCTAGTTCTAGATCTAGCGGGGGGACTAACACCGGGGAGCTGTTTTTT.

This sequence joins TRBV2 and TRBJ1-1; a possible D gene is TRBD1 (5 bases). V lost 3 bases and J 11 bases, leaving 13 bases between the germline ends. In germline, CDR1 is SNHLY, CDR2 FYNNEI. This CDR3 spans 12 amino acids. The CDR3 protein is CASSEARAAAFF. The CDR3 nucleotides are TGTGCCAGCAGTGAGGCCAGGGCGGCCGCTTTCTTT.

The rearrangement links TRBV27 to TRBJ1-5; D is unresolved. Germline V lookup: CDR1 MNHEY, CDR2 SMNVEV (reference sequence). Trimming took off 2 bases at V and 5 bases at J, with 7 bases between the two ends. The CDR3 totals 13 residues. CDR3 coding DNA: TGTGCCAGCAGTTTAAAGAGCTATCAGCCCCAGCATTTT. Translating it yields CASSLKSYQPQHF.

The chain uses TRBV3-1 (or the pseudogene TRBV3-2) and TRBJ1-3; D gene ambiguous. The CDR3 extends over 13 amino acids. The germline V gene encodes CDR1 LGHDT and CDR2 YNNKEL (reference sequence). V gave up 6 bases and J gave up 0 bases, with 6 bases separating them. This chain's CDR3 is CASRHGSGNTIYF. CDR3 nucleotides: TGTGCCAGCAGACATGGCTCTGGAAACACCATATATTTT.

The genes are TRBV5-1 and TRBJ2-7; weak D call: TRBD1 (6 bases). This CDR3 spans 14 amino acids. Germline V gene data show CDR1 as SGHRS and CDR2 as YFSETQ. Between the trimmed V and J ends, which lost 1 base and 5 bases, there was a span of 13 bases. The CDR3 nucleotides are TGCGCCAGCAGCTTGTCAGGGGCATATGACGAGCAGTACTTC. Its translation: CASSLSGAYDEQYF. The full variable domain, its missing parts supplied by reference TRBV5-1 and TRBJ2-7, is KAGVTQTPRYLIKTRGQQVTLSCSPISGHRSVSWYQQTPGQGLQFLFEYFSETQRNKGNFPGRFSGRQFSNSRSEMNVSTLELGDSALYLCASSLSGAYDEQYFGPGTRLTVT.

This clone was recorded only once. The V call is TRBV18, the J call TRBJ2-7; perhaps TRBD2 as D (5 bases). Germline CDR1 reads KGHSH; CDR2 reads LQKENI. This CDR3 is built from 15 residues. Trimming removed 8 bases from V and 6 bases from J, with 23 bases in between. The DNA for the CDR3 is TGTGCCAGCGGACGCGCTATAGGGAGACCAGGCGAGCAGTACTTC. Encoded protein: CASGRAIGRPGEQYF.

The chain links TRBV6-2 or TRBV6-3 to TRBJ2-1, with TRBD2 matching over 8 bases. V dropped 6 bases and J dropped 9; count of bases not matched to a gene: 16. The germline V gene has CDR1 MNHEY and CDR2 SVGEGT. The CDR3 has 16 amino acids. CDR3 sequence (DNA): TGTGCCAGCAGCCGACCGGGCGGGGGGATCCGTGGTGAGCAGTTCTTC. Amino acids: CASSRPGGGIRGEQFF.

CDR3 bases: TGCGCCAGCAGCCAAGTGGGGGGGCTCTCCTACAATGAGCAGTTCTTC. Its protein product is CASSQVGGLSYNEQFF. This sequence joins TRBV4-1 and TRBJ2-1, with D possibly TRBD2 on 7 matching bases. Germline assignment: CDR1 MGHRA and CDR2 YSYEKL. The V and J ends lost 1 base and 0 bases respectively, with 10 bases between them. CDR3 length: 16 amino acids.

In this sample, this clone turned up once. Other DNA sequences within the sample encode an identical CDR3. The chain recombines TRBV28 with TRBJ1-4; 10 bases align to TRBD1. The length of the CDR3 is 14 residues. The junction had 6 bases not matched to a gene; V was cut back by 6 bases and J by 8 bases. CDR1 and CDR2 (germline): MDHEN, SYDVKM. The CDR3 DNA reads TGTGCCAGCAGCCTCGACAGGGGGCGAGAAAAACTGTTTTTT. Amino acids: CASSLDRGREKLFF.

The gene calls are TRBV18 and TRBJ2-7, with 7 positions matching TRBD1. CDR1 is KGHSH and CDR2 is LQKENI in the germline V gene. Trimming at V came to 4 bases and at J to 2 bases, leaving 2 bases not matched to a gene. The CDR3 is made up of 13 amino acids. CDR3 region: CASSLGTAYEQYF. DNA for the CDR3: TGTGCCAGCTCACTAGGGACAGCCTACGAGCAGTACTTC.

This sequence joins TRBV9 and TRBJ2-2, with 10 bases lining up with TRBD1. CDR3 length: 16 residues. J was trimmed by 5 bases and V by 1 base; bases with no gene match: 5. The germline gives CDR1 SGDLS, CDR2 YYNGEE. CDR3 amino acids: CASSVSGTGVTGELFF. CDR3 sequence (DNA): TGTGCCAGCAGCGTATCCGGGACAGGGGTGACCGGGGAGCTGTTTTTT.

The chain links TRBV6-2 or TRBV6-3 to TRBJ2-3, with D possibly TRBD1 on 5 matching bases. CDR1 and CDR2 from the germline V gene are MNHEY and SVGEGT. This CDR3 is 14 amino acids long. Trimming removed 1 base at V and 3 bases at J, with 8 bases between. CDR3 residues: CASSYWTPTDTQYF. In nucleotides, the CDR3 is TGTGCCAGCAGTTACTGGACACCTACAGATACGCAGTATTTT.

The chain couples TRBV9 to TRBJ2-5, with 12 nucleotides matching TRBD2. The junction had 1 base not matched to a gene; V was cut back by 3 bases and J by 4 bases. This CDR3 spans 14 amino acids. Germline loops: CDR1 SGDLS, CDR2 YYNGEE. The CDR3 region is CASSGGLAGETQYF. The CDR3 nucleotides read TGTGCCAGCAGCGGGGGACTAGCGGGAGAGACCCAGTACTTC.

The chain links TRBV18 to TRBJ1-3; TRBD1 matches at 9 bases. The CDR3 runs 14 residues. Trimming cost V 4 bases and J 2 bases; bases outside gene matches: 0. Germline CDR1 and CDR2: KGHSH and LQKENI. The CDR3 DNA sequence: TGTGCCAGCTCACGGGACAGGGCTGGAAACACCATATATTTT. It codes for CASSRDRAGNTIYF.